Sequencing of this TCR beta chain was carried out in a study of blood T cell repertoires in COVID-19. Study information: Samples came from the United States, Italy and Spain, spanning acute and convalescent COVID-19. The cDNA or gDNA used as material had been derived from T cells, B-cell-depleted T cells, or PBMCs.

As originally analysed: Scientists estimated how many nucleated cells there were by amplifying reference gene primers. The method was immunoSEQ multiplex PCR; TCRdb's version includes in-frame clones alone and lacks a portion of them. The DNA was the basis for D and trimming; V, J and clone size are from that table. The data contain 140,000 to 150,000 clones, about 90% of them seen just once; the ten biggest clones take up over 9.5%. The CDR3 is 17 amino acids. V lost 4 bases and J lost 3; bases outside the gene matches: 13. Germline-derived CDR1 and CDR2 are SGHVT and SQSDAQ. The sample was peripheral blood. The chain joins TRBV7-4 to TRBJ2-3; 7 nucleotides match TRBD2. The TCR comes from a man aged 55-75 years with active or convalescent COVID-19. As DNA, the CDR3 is TGTGCCAGCAGCTGCGGCTGCGGGAGAACGGATACAGATACGCAGTATTTT. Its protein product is CASSCGCGRTDTDTQYF.